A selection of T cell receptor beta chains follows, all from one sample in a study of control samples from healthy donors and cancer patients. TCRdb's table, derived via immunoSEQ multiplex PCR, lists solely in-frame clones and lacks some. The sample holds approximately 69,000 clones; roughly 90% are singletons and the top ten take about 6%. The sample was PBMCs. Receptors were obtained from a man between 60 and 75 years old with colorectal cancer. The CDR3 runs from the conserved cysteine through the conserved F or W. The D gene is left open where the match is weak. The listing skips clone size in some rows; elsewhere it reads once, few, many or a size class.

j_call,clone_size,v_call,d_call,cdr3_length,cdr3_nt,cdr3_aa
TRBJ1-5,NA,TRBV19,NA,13,TGTGCCAGTAGTATAGGGATGGGTCAGCCCCAGCATTTT,CASSIGMGQPQHF
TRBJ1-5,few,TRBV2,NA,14,TGTGCCAGCACCTACGTCGCGGGCAATCAGCCCCAGCATTTT,CASTYVAGNQPQHF
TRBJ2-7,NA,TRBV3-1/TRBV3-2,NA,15,TGTGCCAGCAGCCAAGGACAGTTAAGCTCCTACGAGCAGTACTTC,CASSQGQLSSYEQYF
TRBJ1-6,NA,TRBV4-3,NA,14,TGCGCCAGCAGCTTACAGGACCCCAATTCACCCCTCCACTTT,CASSLQDPNSPLHF
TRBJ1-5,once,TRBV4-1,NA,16,TGCGCCAGCAGCCACGGGCGGGGGAATAGCAATCAGCCCCAGCATTTT,CASSHGRGNSNQPQHF
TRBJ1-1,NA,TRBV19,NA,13,TGTGCCAGTAGTAGGGAGATGGACACTGAAGCTTTCTTT,CASSREMDTEAFF
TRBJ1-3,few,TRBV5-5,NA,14,TGTGCCAGCAGCAACCCCGGGGGGGGAAACACCATATATTTT,CASSNPGGGNTIYF
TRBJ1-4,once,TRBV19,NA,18,TGTGCCAGTAGGGAAGGACGGCGGGGCAGGTTATTTAATGAAAAACTGTTTTTT,CASREGRRGRLFNEKLFF
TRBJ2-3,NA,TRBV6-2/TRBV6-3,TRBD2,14,TGTGCCAGCAGTCACGGGACTAGCGCAGATACGCAGTATTTT,CASSHGTSADTQYF
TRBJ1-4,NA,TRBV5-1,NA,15,TGCGCCAGCAGCTTGGGGACGGCTACTAATGAAAAACTGTTTTTT,CASSLGTATNEKLFF
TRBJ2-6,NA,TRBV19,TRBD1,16,TGTGCCAGTATAAGGACAGGGTCCCCTGGGGCCAACGTCCTGACTTTC,CASIRTGSPGANVLTF
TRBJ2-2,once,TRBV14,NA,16,TGTGCCAGCAGCCAAGTTAGGTATACGAACACCGGGGAGCTGTTTTTT,CASSQVRYTNTGELFF
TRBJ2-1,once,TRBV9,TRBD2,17,TGTGCCAGCAGCCCACAGGAGGGACTAGCGGGGGGTCGGGAGCAGTTCTTC,CASSPQEGLAGGREQFF
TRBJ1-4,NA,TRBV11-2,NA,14,TGTGCCAGCAGCTACGACACACTTAATGAAAAACTGTTTTTT,CASSYDTLNEKLFF
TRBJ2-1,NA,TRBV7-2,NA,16,TGTGCCAGCAGCCCCGGGCCAACGGGTCCATACAATGAGCAGTTCTTC,CASSPGPTGPYNEQFF
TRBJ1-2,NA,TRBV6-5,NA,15,TGTGCCAGCAGTAACCGTGGAGGGGCTGGAGATGGCTACACCTTC,CASSNRGGAGDGYTF
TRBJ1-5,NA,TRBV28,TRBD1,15,TGTGCCAGCAGCCTAGGACAGGGTCGCAATCAGCCCCAGCATTTT,CASSLGQGRNQPQHF
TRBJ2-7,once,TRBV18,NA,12,TGTGCCAGCTCCACTAGCACCAACGAGCAGTACTTC,CASSTSTNEQYF
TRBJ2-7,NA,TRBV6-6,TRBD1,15,TGTGCCAGCAGTTATGAACCGACAGGGCCGTACGAGCAGTACTTC,CASSYEPTGPYEQYF
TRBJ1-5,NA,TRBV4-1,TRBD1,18,TGCGCCAGCAGCCCCCGGGCGGACAGGATCTATAGCAATCAGCCCCAGCATTTT,CASSPRADRIYSNQPQHF
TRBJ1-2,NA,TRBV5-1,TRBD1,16,TGCGCCAGCAGCCCCGGGACAGGGGGCGCGATCTACGGCTACACCTTC,CASSPGTGGAIYGYTF
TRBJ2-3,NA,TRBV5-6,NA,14,TGTGCCAGCAGCCTTGACAGAGCCACAGATACGCAGTATTTT,CASSLDRATDTQYF
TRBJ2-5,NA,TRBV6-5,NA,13,TGTGCCAGCAGTTACGGGGACATCGAGACCCAGTACTTC,CASSYGDIETQYF
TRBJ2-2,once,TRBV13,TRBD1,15,TGTGCCAGCAGCTTCGGACAGGGGGCTGGCGGGGAGCTGTTTTTT,CASSFGQGAGGELFF
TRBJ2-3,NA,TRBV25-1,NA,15,TGTGCCAGCAGTAGGGGACCGGGACTCCCAGATACGCAGTATTTT,CASSRGPGLPDTQYF
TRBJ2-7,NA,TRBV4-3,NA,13,TGCGCCAGCAGCCACGCCGTTTCCTACGAGCAGTACTTC,CASSHAVSYEQYF
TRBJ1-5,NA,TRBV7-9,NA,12,TGTGCCAGCAGCTTGGGTCCTAAGCCCCAGCATTTT,CASSLGPKPQHF
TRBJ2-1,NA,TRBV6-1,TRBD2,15,TGTGCCAGCAGTTCGAGCGGGGGGGCCTACAATGAGCAGTTCTTC,CASSSSGGAYNEQFF
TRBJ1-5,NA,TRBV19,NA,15,TGTGCCAGTAGTATAGATCGGGGGACCAATCAGCCCCAGCATTTT,CASSIDRGTNQPQHF
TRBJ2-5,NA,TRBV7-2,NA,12,TGTGCCAGCAGCTCAAGGTGGGAGACCCAGTACTTC,CASSSRWETQYF
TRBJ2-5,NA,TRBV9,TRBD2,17,TGTGCCAGCAGCCCGGGGACTAGCGGGGGCAACCAAGAGACCCAGTACTTC,CASSPGTSGGNQETQYF
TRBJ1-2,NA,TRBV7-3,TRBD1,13,TGTGCCAGCAGCCCGACAGGGGACTATGGCTACACCTTC,CASSPTGDYGYTF
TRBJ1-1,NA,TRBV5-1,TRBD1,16,TGCGCCAGCAGCCGAACCGGGACAGGGTTAGGCACTGAAGCTTTCTTT,CASSRTGTGLGTEAFF
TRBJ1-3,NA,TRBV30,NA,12,TGTGCCTGGGGCACGGTTGGAAACACCATATATTTT,CAWGTVGNTIYF
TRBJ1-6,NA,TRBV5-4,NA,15,TGTGCCAGCAGCCGGGAAAGCTCCTATAATTCACCCCTCCACTTT,CASSRESSYNSPLHF
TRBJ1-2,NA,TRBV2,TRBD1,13,TGTGCCAGCAGTCCCACAGGGGCTTACGGCTACACCTTC,CASSPTGAYGYTF
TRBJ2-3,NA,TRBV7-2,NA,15,TGTGCCAGCAGCTTAGCGGGGGTGGGCACAGATACGCAGTATTTT,CASSLAGVGTDTQYF
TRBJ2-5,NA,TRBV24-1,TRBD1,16,TGTGCCACCAGTGATTCGGGACAGGGGGCGGGGGAGACCCAGTACTTC,CATSDSGQGAGETQYF
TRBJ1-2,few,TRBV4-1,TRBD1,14,TGCGCCAGCAGCCAAGACACAGGGGCCCTCAGCTACACCTTC,CASSQDTGALSYTF
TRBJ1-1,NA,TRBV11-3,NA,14,TGTGCCAGCAGCTTCGAACAGGGCAACACTGAAGCTTTCTTT,CASSFEQGNTEAFF
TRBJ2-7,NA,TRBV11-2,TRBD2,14,TGTGCCAGCAGCTTAGGAGGGGCTAGCGGGGGGCAGTACTTC,CASSLGGASGGQYF
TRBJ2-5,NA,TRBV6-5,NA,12,TGTGCCAGCAGTCCCTGGGGCGAGACCCAGTACTTC,CASSPWGETQYF
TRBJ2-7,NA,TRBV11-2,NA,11,TGTGCCAGCAGCTCTTCCTACGAGCAGTACTTC,CASSSSYEQYF
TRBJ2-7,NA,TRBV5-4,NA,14,TGTGCCAGCAGCCCGGCCGCGGGGCAATACGAGCAGTACTTC,CASSPAAGQYEQYF
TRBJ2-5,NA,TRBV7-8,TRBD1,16,TGTGCCAGCAGCCTCCCGGGACAGGGGTTTATTAAGACCCAGTACTTC,CASSLPGQGFIKTQYF
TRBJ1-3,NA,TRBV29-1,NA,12,TGCAGCGTTGGGACGTTGGGAAACACCATATATTTT,CSVGTLGNTIYF
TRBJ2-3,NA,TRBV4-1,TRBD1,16,TGCGCCAGCAGCCAAGCCCCCGGGACAGGATCATTAGCGCAGTATTTT,CASSQAPGTGSLAQYF
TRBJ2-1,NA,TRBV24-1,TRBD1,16,TGTGCCACCAGTGGCTCCGGGACAGGGGGTTACAATGAGCAGTTCTTC,CATSGSGTGGYNEQFF
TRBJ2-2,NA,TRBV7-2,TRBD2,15,TGTGCTGCACCCCTAGCGGGGGGGCGAACCGGGGAGCTGTTTTTT,CAAPLAGGRTGELFF
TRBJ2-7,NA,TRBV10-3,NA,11,TGTGCCATCGGAGGGGGCTACGAGCAGTACTTC,CAIGGGYEQYF
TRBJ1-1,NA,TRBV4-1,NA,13,TGCGCCAGCAGCCAAGGGGGCGGGTCTGGAGCTTTCTTT,CASSQGGGSGAFF
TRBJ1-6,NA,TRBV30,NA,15,TGTGCCTGGAGTGTAGGAACGGGGATTAATTCACCCCTCCACTTT,CAWSVGTGINSPLHF
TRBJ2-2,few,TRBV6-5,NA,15,TGTGCCAGCGCCCGGGATCAGGCGGGCCACCGGGAGCTGTTTTTT,CASARDQAGHRELFF